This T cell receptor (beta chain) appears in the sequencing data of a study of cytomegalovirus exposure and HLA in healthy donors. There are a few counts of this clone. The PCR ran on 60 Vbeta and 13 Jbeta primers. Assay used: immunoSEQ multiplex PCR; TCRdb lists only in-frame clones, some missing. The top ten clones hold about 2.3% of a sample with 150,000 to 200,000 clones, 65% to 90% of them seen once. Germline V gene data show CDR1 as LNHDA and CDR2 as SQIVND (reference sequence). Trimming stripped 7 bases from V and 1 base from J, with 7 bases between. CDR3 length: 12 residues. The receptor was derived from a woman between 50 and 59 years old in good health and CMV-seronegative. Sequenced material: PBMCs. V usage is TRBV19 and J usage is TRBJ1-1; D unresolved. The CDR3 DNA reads TGTGCCAGTAATCGGTGGAACACTGAAGCTTTCTTT. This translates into CASNRWNTEAFF.